This TCR beta chain came from a study of regulatory T cells in long-lasting Graves disease (TCRdb year 2021). The study in broad terms: In the newly diagnosed Graves' disease group, patients had been taking antithyroid drugs for less than 3 months. The study was conducted in China and was registered as a clinical trial. A total of roughly 33 samples were covered by TCR sequencing, comprising some 13 persistent and around 20 newly diagnosed Graves' disease patients. Peripheral blood TCR sequencing and RNA sequencing compared persistent Graves' disease patients with newly diagnosed Graves' disease patients.

The germline V gene supplies CDR1 ENHRY and CDR2 SYGVKD. Relative to germline, V is 11 bases shorter and J is 1 base shorter, with 20 bases between their ends. Reading from cysteine to phenylalanine, the CDR3 counts 15 amino acids. Kept here is only the CDR3 DNA, which spans 45 bases and is read in frame from base 1. To prepare the library, multiplex PCR was applied. The reads were generated on an Illumina HiSeq 4000. CDR3 regions were amplified by Arm-PCR with iRepertoire HTBI primers to construct TCR beta libraries. Before sequencing, the PCR products went through gel purification. On the authors' methods: Across samples, some 62 TRBV and 13 to 15 TRBJ segments were identified and used for gene usage analysis of CDR3 amino acid clonotypes. COPE and FqMerger were used to merge the filtered high-quality paired reads into contigs. BLAST was used to align contigs to IMGT TRBV, TRBD and TRBJ reference genes, with CDR3 defined following IMGT. Clonotypes above 0.1% frequency were classified as highly expanded clones. Shannon entropy served as the measure of repertoire diversity, while the Gini coefficient captured V-J evenness. A clonotype was considered public if more than one individual shared it. Clones were called with MiXCR by TCRdb after fastp trimmed the public reads at Q25, and only in-frame beta chains were retained. Rows are combined by CDR3 protein, so each entry shows the most common genes and DNA. TCRdb, not the authors, supplied the V and J calls. In this sample the table shows roughly 610,000 distinct CDR3 sequences, roughly a sixth of which occur a single time. More than 10% of the sample is taken by the ten largest.

Results the study describes overall, beyond this receptor: Only peripheral blood was studied, because thyroid tissue, the primary lesion, was inaccessible. The authors noted that the small sample size was a limitation that may lower accuracy. Preferential use of TRBV28, TRBJ1-2 and TRBJ2-5 was observed in persistent disease, whereas TRBV20-1 and TRBJ2-1 were favored in newly diagnosed disease. Only the TCR beta chain was sequenced and analyzed. Compared with newly diagnosed patients, persistent Graves' disease patients had lower TCR Shannon entropy and fewer highly expanded clones, which suggests clonal expansion. More public clonotypes were shared among persistent patients (under 3,000) than among newly diagnosed patients (roughly 1,000).

Per the publication, the time point label means: newly diagnosed GD, antithyroid drugs for less than 3 months. For both TCR sequencing and RNA sequencing, RNA was extracted from PBMCs in TRIzol. The diagnosis of Graves' disease was made according to American Thyroid Association guidelines. The patients came from an endocrinology department in Xi'an, China. From each patient, nine milliliters of peripheral blood was collected into an EDTA anticoagulant tube. Ficoll Paque Plus density gradient separation was used to isolate PBMCs, and no further T cell sorting was performed. An Agilent 2100 Bioanalyzer and agarose gel were used to assess RNA quality, and a NanoDrop 2000 was used to measure RNA concentration. On this clonotype: Its antigen specificity is not known. It has no much larger one-base neighbor in the sample; base qualities were not kept.

The sample was also linked to a second study, of T cells in Graves' hyperthyroidism and ophthalmopathy. The second publication reports: Stable Graves' hyperthyroidism was defined as no progression to ophthalmopathy during 18 months of follow-up. Hyperthyroidism patients were newly diagnosed, had a disease duration of under 2 months, and were aged 18 to 65 years. Exclusion was applied to patients with uncontrolled infections, other autoimmune diseases, pregnancy or lactation. Diagnoses were established on the basis of clinical symptoms, serum thyroxine and TRAb, thyroid ultrasound, and orbital computed tomography. A first-round RT-PCR of the TCR CDR3 used the HTBI primer set with the Qiagen OneStep RT-PCR kit. Most expanded thyroid clonotypes (frequency above 0.001) were also detected in blood, suggesting blood repertoires may reflect thyroid immune responses. In cross-validation, a model built on a 13 V-J signature told ophthalmopathy apart from stable hyperthyroidism with about 90% sensitivity and roughly 82% specificity, and in testing the same model reached 80%/75%. In validation, progression to ophthalmopathy was predicted by the model with almost 71% sensitivity and 72% to 85% specificity, a median of about 6.4 months before onset. To identify TCR V-J signatures that set the groups apart, the researchers used a discovery cohort of approximately 98 patients, made up of 43 with Graves' ophthalmopathy and about 60 with stable Graves' hyperthyroidism. Prospective prediction of ophthalmopathy was tested in an independent validation cohort of approximately 19 hyperthyroidism patients and 15 to 17 patients who later progressed to ophthalmopathy. The 90 to 100 discovery patients were randomly split 7:3 into training and test sets. The study also compared thyroid tissue and blood T-cell repertoires from about 6 Graves' hyperthyroidism patients. After blood sampling, hyperthyroidism patients were treated with methimazole at a starting dose of 30 mg daily, and ophthalmopathy patients were treated with high-dose intravenous methylprednisolone. Libraries were constructed in a second round of multiplex PCR, after which size selection and purification were carried out. Libraries were sequenced paired-end with 100 bp reads on an Illumina HiSeq2000. SOAPnuke was used to process the raw data, removing reads that contained adapters or uncalled bases, had a mean Phred below 15, or lacked an exact match to the constant primer or identifier. High-quality paired reads were merged using COPE v1.2.5, and each unique nucleotide sequence was defined as a clonotype. Clonotypes were aligned to IMGT TRBV, TRBD and TRBJ reference segments using MiTCR v1.1. The analysis included only V-J combinations with a frequency above 0.0001, which together covered 99.2% of the repertoires. A TCS score was defined as the ratio between F50 (clonal expansion) and ExV (chaos), using BLOSUM62-based TCRdist between CDR3 peptides within each V-J. Welch's t-statistics and random forest reduced roughly 530 V-J features to roughly 13, which were used in a naive Bayes classifier (R e1071). No statistical method was used to fix the sample size in advance, and group allocation was not hidden from the investigators. The paper reports TCR Vbeta CDR3 sequencing of some 140 peripheral blood samples: fewer than 50 ophthalmopathy, some 80 hyperthyroidism and approximately 17 progressor patients.

Here the chain combines TRBV10-3 and TRBJ2-5; possibly the D gene is TRBD2, per 5 matching bases. This clonotype was sampled from a man aged 18 to 30 with Graves disease. Donor details come from another sample of the same person, matched by shared clones. Here the sequenced sample was peripheral blood mononuclear cells (PBMCs), taken at new diagnosis, from a patient treated with antithyroid drugs. The nucleotides are TGTGCCGTACGCCTAGGTCGAGCGGCCCAAGAGACCCAGTACTTC. It translates to CAVRLGRAAQETQYF.